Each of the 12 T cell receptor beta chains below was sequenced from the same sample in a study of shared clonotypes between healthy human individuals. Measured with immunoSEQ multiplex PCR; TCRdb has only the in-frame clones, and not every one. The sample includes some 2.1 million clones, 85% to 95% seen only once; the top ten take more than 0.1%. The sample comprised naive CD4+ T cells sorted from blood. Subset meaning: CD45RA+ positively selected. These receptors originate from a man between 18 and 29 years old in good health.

The CDR3 DNA reads TGTGCCAGCAGCCGGATACAAGCGGGGGGCCCAGAGACCCAGTACTTC. Its protein is CASSRIQAGGPETQYF. The chain is built from TRBV5-4 and TRBJ2-5; 9 bases are shared with TRBD2. The CDR3 covers 16 residues. J was trimmed by 4 bases and V by 4 bases; bases with no gene match: 11. Looked up from germline, CDR1 is SGHNT and CDR2 is YYREEE (reference sequence).

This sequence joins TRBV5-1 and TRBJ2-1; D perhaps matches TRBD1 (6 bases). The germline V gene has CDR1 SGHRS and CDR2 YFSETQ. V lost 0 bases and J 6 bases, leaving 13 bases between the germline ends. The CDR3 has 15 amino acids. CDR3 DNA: TGCGCCAGCAGCTTGGTGGGGGCACGTAGCAATGAGCAGTTCTTC. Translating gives CASSLVGARSNEQFF.

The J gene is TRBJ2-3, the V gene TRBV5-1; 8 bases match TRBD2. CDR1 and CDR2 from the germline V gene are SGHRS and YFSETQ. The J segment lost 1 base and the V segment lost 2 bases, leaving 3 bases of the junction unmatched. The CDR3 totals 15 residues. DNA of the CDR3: TGCGCCAGCAGCTTTCGGCGGGGGGGCACAGATACGCAGTATTTT. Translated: CASSFRRGGTDTQYF.

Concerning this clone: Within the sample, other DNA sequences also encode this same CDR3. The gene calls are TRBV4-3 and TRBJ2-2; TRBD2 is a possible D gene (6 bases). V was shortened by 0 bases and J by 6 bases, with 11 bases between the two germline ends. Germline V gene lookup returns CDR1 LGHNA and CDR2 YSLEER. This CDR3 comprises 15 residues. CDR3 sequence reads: CASSQDRGSPGELFF. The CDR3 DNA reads TGCGCCAGCAGCCAAGATCGGGGGTCGCCCGGGGAGCTGTTTTTT.

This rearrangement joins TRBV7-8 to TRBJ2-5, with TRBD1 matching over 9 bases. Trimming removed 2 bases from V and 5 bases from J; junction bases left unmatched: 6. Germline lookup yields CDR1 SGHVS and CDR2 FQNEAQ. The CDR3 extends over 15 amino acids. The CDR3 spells CASSLRTGVGETQYF. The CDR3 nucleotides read TGTGCCAGCAGCTTACGGACAGGGGTAGGGGAGACCCAGTACTTC. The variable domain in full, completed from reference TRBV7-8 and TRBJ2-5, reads GAGVSQSPRYKVAKRGQDVALRCDPISGHVSLFWYQQALGQGPEFLTYFQNEAQLDKSGLPSDRFFAERPEGSVSTLKIQRTQQEDSAVYLCASSLRTGVGETQYFGPGTRLLVL.

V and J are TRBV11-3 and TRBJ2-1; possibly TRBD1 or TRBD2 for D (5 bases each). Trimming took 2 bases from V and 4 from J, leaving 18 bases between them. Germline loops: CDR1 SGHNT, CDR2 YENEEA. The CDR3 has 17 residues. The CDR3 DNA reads TGTGCCAGCAGCTTACAAGGAGGCCAGGGCCCATACAATGAGCAGTTCTTC. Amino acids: CASSLQGGQGPYNEQFF.

The CDR3 sequence: CASSPGLDRANEQYF. CDR3 bases: TGTGCCAGCAGCCCGGGTTTGGACAGGGCTAACGAGCAGTACTTC. The chain recombines TRBV7-6 with TRBJ2-7, with 8 bases fitting TRBD1. This CDR3 is built from 15 residues. The germline V gene has CDR1 SGHVS and CDR2 FNYEAQ. V trimming: 5 bases; J trimming: 5 bases; junction bases outside the gene matches: 11.

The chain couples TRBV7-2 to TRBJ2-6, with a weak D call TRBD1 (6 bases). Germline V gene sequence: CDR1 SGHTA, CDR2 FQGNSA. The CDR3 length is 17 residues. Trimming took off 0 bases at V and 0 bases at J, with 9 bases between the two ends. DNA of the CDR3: TGTGCCAGCAGCTTAGCGGGGACACGCTCTGGGGCCAACGTCCTGACTTTC. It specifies CASSLAGTRSGANVLTF. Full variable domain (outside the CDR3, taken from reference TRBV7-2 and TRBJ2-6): GAGVSQSPSNKVTEKGKDVELRCDPISGHTALYWYRQSLGQGLEFLIYFQGNSAPDKSGLPSDRFSAERTGGSVSTLTIQRTQQEDSAVYLCASSLAGTRSGANVLTFGAGSRLTVL.

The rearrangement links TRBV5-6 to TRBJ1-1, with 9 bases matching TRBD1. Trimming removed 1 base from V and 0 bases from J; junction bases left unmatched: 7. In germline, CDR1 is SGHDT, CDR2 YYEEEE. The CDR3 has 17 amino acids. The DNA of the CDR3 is TGTGCCAGCAGCTTGAGGACAGGGGATCATATGAACACTGAAGCTTTCTTT. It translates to CASSLRTGDHMNTEAFF.

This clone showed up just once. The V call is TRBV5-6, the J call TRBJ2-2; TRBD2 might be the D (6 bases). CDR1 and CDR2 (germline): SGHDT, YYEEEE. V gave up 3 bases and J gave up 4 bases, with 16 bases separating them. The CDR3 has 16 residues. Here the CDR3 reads CASSSLSGDSTGELFF. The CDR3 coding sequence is TGTGCCAGCAGCTCCCTCTCGGGGGATAGCACCGGGGAGCTGTTTTTT.

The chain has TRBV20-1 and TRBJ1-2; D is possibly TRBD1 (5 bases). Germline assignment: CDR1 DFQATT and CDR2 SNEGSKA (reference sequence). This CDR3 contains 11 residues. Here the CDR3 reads CSLWGDYGYTF. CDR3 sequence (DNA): TGCAGCCTGTGGGGGGACTATGGCTACACCTTC.

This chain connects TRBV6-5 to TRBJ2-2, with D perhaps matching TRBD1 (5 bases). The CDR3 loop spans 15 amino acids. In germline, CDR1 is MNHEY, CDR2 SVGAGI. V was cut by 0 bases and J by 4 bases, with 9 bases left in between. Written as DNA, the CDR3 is TGTGCCAGCAGTTACTCAAAGACAGTCACCGGGGAGCTGTTTTTT. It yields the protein CASSYSKTVTGELFF.